The present TCR beta chain was sequenced within a study of Graves' ophthalmopathy and Graves' hyperthyroidism. This clonotype occurred many times. Its antigen is not identified. The sequenced template was RNA, covering the TCR beta CDR3 region. The workflow started with a first-round RT-PCR run with HTBI primers and then moved on to a second-round multiplex PCR. TCRdb passed the multiplex PCR reads through MiXCR, listing each CDR3 protein once. Of around 600,000 distinct CDR3 sequences detected, approximately 39% appear once; the ten largest clones hold about 3.3%. Diagnosis was based on clinical symptoms, serum thyroxine, TRAb, thyroid ultrasound and orbital computed tomography. CDR1 is SGHTA, CDR2 FQGNSA, per germline. The CDR3 contains 16 residues. Trimming took off 0 bases at V and 11 bases at J, with 22 bases between the two ends. Study-level results: Ophthalmopathy progression was predicted by the model at about 69% sensitivity and approximately 73% specificity. A majority of expanded thyroid clonotypes exceeding 0.001 frequency were likewise present in blood. Ophthalmopathy versus stable hyperthyroidism: 13-signature model gave around 86% sensitivity, 81.08% specificity.

V gene TRBV7-2 combines with J gene TRBJ1-1; D might be TRBD1 (5 bases). The origin of this receptor is an adult man with Graves' ophthalmopathy. The material sequenced was peripheral blood. As DNA, the CDR3 is TGTGCCAGCAGCTTAGCGCCGGGGGAGGACCACTATGGGGCTTTCTTT. This sequence encodes CASSLAPGEDHYGAFF.